This TCR beta chain was sequenced during a study of cytomegalovirus exposure and HLA in healthy donors (dated by TCRdb to the late 2010s). At the level of the whole study: An earlier analysis of several hundred of the donors reported about 300 Gb of sequence data and approximately 120 million unique TCR beta sequences obtained from approximately 180 million T cells. An early release that covered 500 to 800 HLA-typed donors contained approximately 300 gigabases of sequencing data and tens of millions of unique TCR sequences. The genetic ancestry cluster associated with self-reported Caucasian donors included 70% to 85% of the approximately 400 genotyped donors. The study aimed to test whether cataloging public T cell receptors could reveal signatures of past pathogen exposure. The T cell repertoires of several hundred subjects were profiled by immunosequencing and related to cytomegalovirus serostatus. A separate validation cohort of roughly 120 different subjects was used in addition to the roughly 720-subject first cohort. To predict cytomegalovirus infection status, the study combined high-throughput TCR immunosequencing, statistical association of individual TCRs with disease status, and machine learning. In a later analysis, previously published TCR beta repertoires from several hundred donors were re-analyzed and high-resolution HLA genotyping was added so that TCR occurrence patterns could be studied. The later analysis used no new phenotypic data to find candidate immune exposures, relying instead on TCR beta sequences and their occurrence across donors. An earlier analysis of 500 to 650 of the donors applied high-throughput TCR beta sequencing to assess whether each TCR beta V gene segment acted as functional or pseudogenic. Alongside the repertoire data, information on donor age, sex, ethnicity and CMV serostatus was compiled. A later genetic analysis used genome-wide SNP genotypes for about 55% of the 666 donors, treating that subset as a discovery cohort. Every repertoire in the discovery cohort had been generated on one and the same sequencing platform. Class I and class II HLA loci were covered by the typing at four-digit resolution. The number of typed donors differed by locus: about 629-630 for A, B, C, DRB1 and DQB1; approximately 540 for DQA1; 600 to 610 for DPA1; and around 470 for DPB1. Because of strong linkage in the cohort, roughly five DR-DQ haplotypes were treated as single units for association and clustering. Among about 400 genotyped donors of the cohort, an average of around 250,000 unique TCR beta nucleotide sequences was sequenced per donor, of which roughly 18% were non-productive.

Study-level results and caveats: In this cohort, only TCR beta chains were sequenced, and detectable features were limited by the absence of alpha or paired-chain data. CMV serostatus was the only immune exposure information available for the cohort. In a later genetic analysis, a missense DCLRE1C variant was associated with V-gene and J-gene trimming of TCR beta chains, and the association was replicated in an independent cohort. Some IMGT-functional V segments, including TRBV6-2 and TRBV6-3, could not be told apart with the 87-base-pair reads, so those segments were excluded. A cluster of highly shared sequence variants was judged likely to be a technical artifact of the sequencing pipeline. A later analysis found that TCR association rates varied across HLA loci, with DRB1 alleles showing the most associated TCRs and HLA-C alleles the fewest. In an earlier analysis of approximately 600 of the donors, most TCR beta V segments were observed in productive rearrangements about 87% or about 30% of the time, broadly matching IMGT annotations. The presence/absence analyses assumed that sequencing depth was roughly uniform across donors, and that assumption may not be true. In a later analysis, HLA-associated TCR beta chains were found to be more clonally expanded and to have lower generation probabilities than equally common non-associated chains. A later analysis found that most CMV-associated TCR beta chains appeared HLA-restricted, with HLA associations seemingly driven largely by CMV exposure. The earlier analysis of some 540 of the donors excluded about 16 rarely observed V segments, including chromosome 9 orphons, because counts were too low. A later analysis reported that several top co-occurrence clusters appeared linked to parvovirus B19, influenza, CMV and Epstein-Barr virus. Correlated functional status among segregating V segments might be attributable to linkage disequilibrium, but an unknown experimental factor could not be ruled out. In vitro tests confirmed that a few of the cytomegalovirus-associated TCR beta chains recognize cytomegalovirus antigens. A further reported finding was that TCR beta sequences accurately predicted the HLA-A and HLA-B alleles for most subjects in the first cohort. A total of 164 TCR beta chains were listed by the study as associated with cytomegalovirus. When HLA alleles, especially DR and DQ, strongly co-occurred, attributing TCR associations to individual alleles was difficult. A later genetic analysis reported fewer N-insertions in productive TCRs among donors in an Asian-associated ancestry cluster than the roughly 700-donor mean. While some public TCRs were present in many individuals, most TCR sequences turned up only very rarely across donors. According to the authors, the approach could potentially be generalized to other disease states and immunological phenotypes. HLA typing was unavailable for some donors at each locus, so association tests used only the typed subset. The classifier was reported to diagnose cytomegalovirus status with high specificity and sensitivity in both the original and validation cohorts. At a false discovery rate of 0.05, a later analysis linked approximately 18,000 TCR beta sequences to specific HLA alleles.

Library method: the immunoSEQ multiplex PCR assay. For the multiplex PCR, a mixture combining 60 forward primers for TCR Vbeta segments and 13 reverse primers for TCR Jbeta segments was used. Amplification of the CDR3 region of rearranged TCR beta genes was performed with a multiplex PCR assay on genomic DNA. The Illumina HiSeq System was used to sequence the amplified TCR beta libraries as 87-base-pair reads. The original pipeline was this. A later analysis counted around 72 million unique TCR beta chains across the 650 to 800 repertoires, and about 10 million of these chains were shared by at least two donors. Raw reads were error-corrected and collapsed into unique sequences with a nearest-neighbor algorithm that merged closely related sequences to remove PCR and sequencing errors. V, D and J gene segments were assigned by aligning CDR3 sequences to IMGT reference sequences. For a sequence to be retained, a match of at least six nucleotides to both a V gene segment and a J gene segment was required. Rearrangements were called productive when the CDR3 lacked stop codons and stayed in frame with V and J; all others were non-productive. CDR3 was defined by IMGT convention, running from the second conserved V-encoded cysteine to the conserved J-encoded phenylalanine. The earlier analysis of approximately 500 of the donors excluded sequences that lacked an unambiguous match to a single V gene segment. In an earlier analysis of some 590 of the donors, a V segment was called functional when productive rearrangements were above 56.7%, and segregating when the standard deviation between donors exceeded 5%. A statistical classification framework was built to diagnose cytomegalovirus status from the catalog of TCR beta chain sequences. A later analysis assigned V and J genes by comparing TCR nucleotide sequences with IMGT/GENE-DB human TR gene sequences. Using the TCRdist pipeline, a later analysis assigned CDR3 sequences along with most-parsimonious VDJ recombination scenarios. In a later analysis, each TCR beta chain was defined by its CDR3 amino acid sequence together with its V-gene family, and reads without a unique V-gene family were excluded. A later analysis removed 600 or so highly shared, low-generation-probability nucleotide sequences to deal with suspected cross-contamination and a sequencing artifact. For each public chain, a later analysis derived a clonal expansion index from normalized ranks of inferred template counts within each repertoire. In a later analysis, generation probabilities were computed using a VDJ recombination model fitted to out-of-frame rearrangements, and the results were checked against IGoR. A later analysis scored TCR-TCR, TCR-HLA and TCR-CMV co-occurrence with hypergeometric tests, applying a repertoire-size bias correction to TCR pairs. To estimate false discovery rates, a later analysis permuted the HLA or CMV assignments 20 times. In a later analysis, co-occurring TCRs were grouped using DBSCAN, with TCRdist sequence similarity added in when clustering inside HLA-allele-positive subsets. For co-occurrence clustering, repertoires with fewer than 30,000 or more than 120,000 public chains were excluded, along with five repertoires with anomalous nucleotide sharing. The table was pulled from immuneACCESS by TCRdb, which kept in-frame rearrangements only. Such tables lose some clones; where checked, under half of the loss comes from unresolved V genes, and the rest has no known cause. V and J calls and clone size are as listed in that table; D and trimming were resolved from the DNA. A total of 150,000 to 180,000 clones appear in this sample, approximately 80% of them only once. Jointly, the top ten make up 9.5% to 15% of the sample.

With regard to this clone: It lacks a known antigen. Base-call qualities are not available, and no considerably larger clone is one nucleotide away.

The cohort was made up of around 720 healthy bone marrow donors. At the time of sampling, all cohort members were nominally healthy, though unrecorded immune exposures were likely present. The donor was CMV seropositive and was included in the group of 250 to 350 seropositive cohort members. A peripheral blood sample was provided by each donor, and peripheral blood mononuclear cells were used for TCR beta sequencing. The Qiagen DNeasy Blood Extraction Kit was used to extract genomic DNA from the blood cell samples. Taken from cysteine to phenylalanine, the CDR3 has 14 residues. Only the CDR3 region is kept as DNA, spanning 42 bases read in frame from base 1. CDR1 and CDR2 are read off the germline V gene as MDHEN and SYDVKM. V is reduced by 7 bases and J by 6 bases, leaving a spacing of 19 bases between them.

The V and J genes are TRBV28 and TRBJ2-7; the D gene is perhaps TRBD2, from 7 matching bases. This TCR was recovered from a man between 25 and 39 years old in good health and CMV-seropositive. Sequenced sample: PBMCs. The nucleotide sequence is given as TGTGCCAGCATCATGACTGGGGAGGGGGGCGAGCAGTACTTC. Its protein is CASIMTGEGGEQYF.